This entry is about one T cell receptor beta chain. The target antigen is unknown. Trimming took 4 bases from V and 4 from J; bases not matched to a gene: 8. There are 15 residues in the CDR3. Germline CDR1 and CDR2: SGDLS and YYNGEE. This sample is part of a study of regulatory dendritic cells for organ transplantation. Study at large: Regulatory dendritic cells came from monocytes given vitamin D3 and IL-10. Overall study findings and caveats: Resting memory CD8+ T cells held the most alloreactive clonotypes.

Generated by immunoSEQ multiplex PCR, the TCRdb table keeps only in-frame clones and is missing some. The table lists about 3,500 clones, 45% to 75% of them singletons. Sorted T cells were CFSE-labeled and cultured approximately five days with allogeneic regulatory or mature dendritic cells at 1:10. The specimen sequenced was memory CD8+ T cells from blood cultured with dendritic cells. Subset defined: CD45RO+ memory T cells. The clonotype originates from a human donor in good health. The rearrangement uses TRBV9 and TRBJ2-1; 7 bases align to TRBD1. In DNA form, the CDR3 reads TGTGCCAGCAGCCTAGGGACAGCCTTTTACAATGAGCAGTTCTTC. Translating it yields CASSLGTAFYNEQFF.